This record covers a single T cell receptor (beta chain). Its target is not known. The record originates from a study of T cell responses to AZD1222 COVID-19 vaccine. Findings and limits, study-wide: Increases in Spike-specific TCR breadth and depth were seen after two AZD1222 doses. In all cases, repertoires were sampled only after the peak T cell response. Recipients of AZD1222 seropositive at baseline numbered only 6 or 7.

Second-dose intervals of approximately 4 or approximately 12 weeks were pooled. CDR1 and CDR2 from the germline V gene are SGHRS and YFSETQ. The CDR3 spans 16 residues. V dropped 4 bases and J dropped 2 bases, with 19 bases sitting between them. Using immunoSEQ multiplex PCR, the repertoire was profiled, and TCRdb retains in-frame clones only, with some absent. Of some 110,000 clones listed, roughly 90% are singletons. The origin of this receptor is an adult who received the AZD1222 COVID-19 vaccine. Sequences were derived from peripheral blood, sampled 28 days after the second AZD1222 dose. The chain is built from TRBV5-1 and TRBJ2-7; either TRBD1 or TRBD2 may supply D (5 bases each). CDR3: CASSLGPRDRAYEQYF. DNA for the CDR3: TGCGCCAGCAGCCTTGGGCCCCGGGACCGCGCCTACGAGCAGTACTTC.